This T cell receptor beta chain stems from a study of cytomegalovirus exposure and HLA in healthy donors. At the level of the study: Assignment to the Caucasian-associated ancestry cluster applied to about 80% of the approximately 420 genotyped donors.

Study-level points and caveats: Rarity held for most TCR sequences, but there were some public TCRs that occurred in many donors. Per published accounts, TCR beta sequences correctly predicted the HLA-A and HLA-B alleles of most subjects. 87-base-pair reads could not separate some V segments, including TRBV6-2 and TRBV6-3.

The PCR ran on 60 Vbeta and 13 Jbeta primers. The assay was immunoSEQ multiplex PCR, and TCRdb's table has in-frame clones only and misses some. The profile shows 310,000 or so clones, roughly 90% of them singletons. Points on this clone: Its antigen is currently unknown.

This CDR3 has 13 amino acids. The germline gives CDR1 SGDLS, CDR2 YYNGEE. The material sequenced was PBMCs. The sequence came from a woman aged 18 to 35 in good health and CMV-seronegative. This rearrangement joins TRBV9 to TRBJ2-5; perhaps TRBD2 as D (5 bases). The end of the DNA is better explained by TRBJ2-7, so the J call may be wrong. The CDR3 sequence is CASSVSGIGEQYF. The DNA for the CDR3 is TGTGCCAGCAGCGTTTCGGGGATCGGCGAGCAGTACTTC.